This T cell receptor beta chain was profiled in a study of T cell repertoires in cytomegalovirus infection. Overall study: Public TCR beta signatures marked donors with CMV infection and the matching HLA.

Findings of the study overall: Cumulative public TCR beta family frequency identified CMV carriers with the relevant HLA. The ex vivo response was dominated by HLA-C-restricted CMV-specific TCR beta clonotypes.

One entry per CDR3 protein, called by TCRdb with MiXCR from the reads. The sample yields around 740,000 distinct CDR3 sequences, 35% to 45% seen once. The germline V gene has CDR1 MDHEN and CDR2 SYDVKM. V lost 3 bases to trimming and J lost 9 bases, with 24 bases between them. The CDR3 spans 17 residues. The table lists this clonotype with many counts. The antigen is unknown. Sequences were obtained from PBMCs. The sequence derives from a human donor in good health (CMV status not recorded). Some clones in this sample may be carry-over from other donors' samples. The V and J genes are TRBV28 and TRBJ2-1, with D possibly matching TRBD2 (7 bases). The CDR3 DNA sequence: TGTGCCAGCAGTTTGCCCTTCCGGGACATGGGAGGGGTTGAGCAGTTCTTC. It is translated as CASSLPFRDMGGVEQFF.